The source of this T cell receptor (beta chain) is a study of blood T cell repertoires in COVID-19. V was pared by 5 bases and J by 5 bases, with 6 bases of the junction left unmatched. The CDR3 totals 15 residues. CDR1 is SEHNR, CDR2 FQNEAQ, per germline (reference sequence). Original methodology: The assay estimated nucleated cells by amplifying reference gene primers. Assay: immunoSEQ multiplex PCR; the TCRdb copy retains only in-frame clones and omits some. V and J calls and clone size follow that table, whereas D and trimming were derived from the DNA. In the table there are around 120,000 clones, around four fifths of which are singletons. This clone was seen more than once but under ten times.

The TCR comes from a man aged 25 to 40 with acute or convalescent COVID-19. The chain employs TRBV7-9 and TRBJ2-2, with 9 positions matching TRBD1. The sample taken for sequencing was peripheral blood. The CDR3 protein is CASSPDRGVTGELFF. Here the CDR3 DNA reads TGTGCCAGCAGCCCCGACAGGGGGGTAACCGGGGAGCTGTTTTTT. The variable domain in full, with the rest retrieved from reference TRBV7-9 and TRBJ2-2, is DTGVSQNPRHKITKRGQNVTFRCDPISEHNRLYWYRQTLGQGPEFLTYFQNEAQLEKSRLLSDRFSAERPKGSFSTLEIQRTEQGDSAMYLCASSPDRGVTGELFFGEGSRLTVL.